What follows describes a single T cell receptor (beta chain). Using a J-beta primer mix together with a sample-barcoded 5' primer, a second PCR was run for roughly 7 to 12 cycles. TCRdb fed the 5' RACE reads into MiXCR, producing one record per CDR3 protein. The table shows 500,000 to 550,000 distinct CDR3 sequences, with approximately 25% occurring only once. This record comes from a study of blood T cells in healthy people across ages. This CDR3 has 17 amino acids. V lost 4 bases and J 7 bases, leaving 24 bases between the germline ends. Germline values: CDR1 SGHRS, CDR2 YFSETQ. This sample was also put to use in a study of T cells of mothers and their children. In that study: Related mother-child pairs shared marginally more repertoire than unrelated pairs, though not significantly.

The origin of this receptor is a boy aged 10-17 years in good health. Material for sequencing was blood. J is TRBJ2-1 and V is TRBV5-1; either TRBD1 or TRBD2 may supply D (5 bases each). The CDR3 bases are TGCGCCAGCAGCCTTGGGCAGGGAACGCTAGGGGAGAATGAGCAGTTCTTC. It codes for CASSLGQGTLGENEQFF.